This is a list of T cell receptor beta chains from one sample in a study of T cells in Graves' hyperthyroidism and ophthalmopathy. From the multiplex PCR reads, TCRdb called clonotypes with MiXCR, one entry per CDR3 protein. The sample includes roughly 580,000 distinct CDR3 sequences, under 60% of them seen just once. The source material was peripheral blood or thyroid tissue (not recorded which). Receptors were obtained from a woman aged 18 to 35 with Graves' hyperthyroidism. The CDR3 runs from the conserved cysteine through the conserved F or W. Each record gives: CDR3 DNA, CDR3 protein, clone size, J gene, V gene, CDR3 length, D gene. D genes are given only for firm matches. A clone size is listed for some rows: how often the clone was seen (once, few, many), or a class if it is expanded.

CDR3nt: TGTGCCAGCAGCTTGGACAGAACCACCTACGAGCAGTACTTC
CDR3aa: CASSLDRTTYEQYF
abundance: .
j_gene: TRBJ2-7
v_gene: TRBV7-2
len: 14
d_gene: .

CDR3nt: TGTGCCATCAGTGGGAAAAGCGGGACCCAGCATTTT
CDR3aa: CAISGKSGTQHF
abundance: once
j_gene: TRBJ1-5
v_gene: TRBV10-3
len: 12
d_gene: .

CDR3nt: TGTGCCAGCAGCTTAGAAGCGGGAGGCTACGAGCAGTACTTC
CDR3aa: CASSLEAGGYEQYF
abundance: many
j_gene: TRBJ2-7
v_gene: TRBV5-1
len: 14
d_gene: TRBD2

CDR3nt: TGCAGCGTTGAAATGGACGGCTACGAGCAGTACTTC
CDR3aa: CSVEMDGYEQYF
abundance: many
j_gene: TRBJ2-7
v_gene: TRBV29-1
len: 12
d_gene: .

CDR3nt: TGTGCCAGCAGCTATGGGACAGGCCCTCTTCAGCCCCAGCATTTT
CDR3aa: CASSYGTGPLQPQHF
abundance: .
j_gene: TRBJ1-5
v_gene: TRBV7-3
len: 15
d_gene: TRBD1

CDR3nt: TGTGCCAGCAGCTTAGGCTCGGGTAGAGCCAGCAATCAGCCCCAGCATTTT
CDR3aa: CASSLGSGRASNQPQHF
abundance: few
j_gene: TRBJ1-5
v_gene: TRBV7-6
len: 17
d_gene: .

CDR3nt: TGTGCCAGCAGCCGGGGACTCCCTTTTGGGCTTGAGCAGTACTTC
CDR3aa: CASSRGLPFGLEQYF
abundance: .
j_gene: TRBJ2-7
v_gene: TRBV7-9
len: 15
d_gene: .

CDR3nt: TGTGCCGCCAGCCCAGGGCAAGCGGACACCGGGGAGCTGTTTTTT
CDR3aa: CAASPGQADTGELFF
abundance: .
j_gene: TRBJ2-2
v_gene: TRBV10-3
len: 15
d_gene: .

CDR3nt: TGTGCCACCGGGGACAGGAACACTGAAGCTTTCTTT
CDR3aa: CATGDRNTEAFF
abundance: few
j_gene: TRBJ1-1
v_gene: TRBV24-1
len: 12
d_gene: TRBD1

CDR3nt: TGTGCCAGCTCACCGTCGGGAGGGACCTACGAGCAGTACTTC
CDR3aa: CASSPSGGTYEQYF
abundance: .
j_gene: TRBJ2-7
v_gene: TRBV19
len: 14
d_gene: TRBD2

CDR3nt: TGTGCCAGCAGCCCCCCCGAGCGTCCTGGCTATGGCTACACCTTC
CDR3aa: CASSPPERPGYGYTF
abundance: .
j_gene: TRBJ1-2
v_gene: TRBV7-9
len: 15
d_gene: .

CDR3nt: TGTGCCACCAGCCTTTGGACAGGGGACGAAAAACTGTTTTTT
CDR3aa: CATSLWTGDEKLFF
abundance: .
j_gene: TRBJ1-4
v_gene: TRBV15
len: 14
d_gene: TRBD1

CDR3nt: TGCAGCGTTGAAGGGACTACGAATTCACCCCTCCACTTT
CDR3aa: CSVEGTTNSPLHF
abundance: many
j_gene: TRBJ1-6
v_gene: TRBV29-1
len: 13
d_gene: .

CDR3nt: TGCAGCGTAGAAGTTCTAGATCGGGAGTCCTACGAGCAGTACTTC
CDR3aa: CSVEVLDRESYEQYF
abundance: few
j_gene: TRBJ2-7
v_gene: TRBV29-1
len: 15
d_gene: .

CDR3nt: TGCGCCAGCAGGGACAGCGGGGATGGCTACACCTTC
CDR3aa: CASRDSGDGYTF
abundance: many
j_gene: TRBJ1-2
v_gene: TRBV10-2
len: 12
d_gene: .

CDR3nt: TGTGCCACCAGTGATCGGACGGTAGCGAACACCGGGGAGCTGTTTTTT
CDR3aa: CATSDRTVANTGELFF
abundance: .
j_gene: TRBJ2-2
v_gene: TRBV24-1
len: 16
d_gene: .

CDR3nt: TGTGCCACCCCTCCTAGGACAGGGGTCTTCGAGCAGTACTTC
CDR3aa: CATPPRTGVFEQYF
abundance: .
j_gene: TRBJ2-7
v_gene: TRBV24-1
len: 14
d_gene: TRBD1

CDR3nt: TGTGCCAGCAGCTTAACAGCGGGAGAAGATACGCAGTATTTT
CDR3aa: CASSLTAGEDTQYF
abundance: .
j_gene: TRBJ2-3
v_gene: TRBV7-2
len: 14
d_gene: TRBD2

CDR3nt: TGTGCCAGCAGCTTTGGAACTAGCAGCCTCTCCTACGAGCAGTACTTC
CDR3aa: CASSFGTSSLSYEQYF
abundance: few
j_gene: TRBJ2-7
v_gene: TRBV7-2
len: 16
d_gene: .

CDR3nt: TGCGCCAGCAGCCAAGGTCGTCAGTCCCAGCATTTT
CDR3aa: CASSQGRQSQHF
abundance: .
j_gene: TRBJ1-5
v_gene: TRBV4-1
len: 12
d_gene: .

CDR3nt: TGCAGCGTGCGACAGGGGGCCACCTACGAGCAGTACTTC
CDR3aa: CSVRQGATYEQYF
abundance: .
j_gene: TRBJ2-7
v_gene: TRBV29-1
len: 13
d_gene: TRBD1

CDR3nt: TGTGCCAGCAGGGGGGACAGCCTCTATGGCTACACCTTC
CDR3aa: CASRGDSLYGYTF
abundance: many
j_gene: TRBJ1-2
v_gene: TRBV7-9
len: 13
d_gene: TRBD1

CDR3nt: TGCAGCGTTGACATGGGGCAGGGTGAGACCCAGTACTTC
CDR3aa: CSVDMGQGETQYF
abundance: .
j_gene: TRBJ2-5
v_gene: TRBV29-1
len: 13
d_gene: .

CDR3nt: TGTGCCAGCAAGGCCTCGAGTGGGGTGAACAATCAGCCCCAGCATTTT
CDR3aa: CASKASSGVNNQPQHF
abundance: many
j_gene: TRBJ1-5
v_gene: TRBV2
len: 16
d_gene: .

CDR3nt: TGTGCCAGCAGCTTCCAGGGTTCCAACGAGCAGTACTTC
CDR3aa: CASSFQGSNEQYF
abundance: .
j_gene: TRBJ2-7
v_gene: TRBV7-2
len: 13
d_gene: .

CDR3nt: TGTGCCAGCAGGTGGGGTTGGGGAGGCTACACCTTC
CDR3aa: CASRWGWGGYTF
abundance: .
j_gene: TRBJ1-2
v_gene: TRBV2
len: 12
d_gene: .

CDR3nt: TGCGCCAGCAGCCAAGATACCGGGGGTAATCAGCCCCAGCATTTT
CDR3aa: CASSQDTGGNQPQHF
abundance: .
j_gene: TRBJ1-5
v_gene: TRBV5-1
len: 15
d_gene: .

CDR3nt: TGTGCCAGCAGTGAAGGGCCCCAGTACTTC
CDR3aa: CASSEGPQYF
abundance: few
j_gene: TRBJ2-5
v_gene: TRBV10-3
len: 10
d_gene: .

CDR3nt: TGTGCCAGCAGCTTAGACGGGTTCGGCTATAATTCACCCCTCCACTTT
CDR3aa: CASSLDGFGYNSPLHF
abundance: few
j_gene: TRBJ1-6
v_gene: TRBV7-2
len: 16
d_gene: .

CDR3nt: TGTGCCAGCAGCTTAGGGCCTCCAAGTACGGGAAATCAGCCCCAGCATTTT
CDR3aa: CASSLGPPSTGNQPQHF
abundance: few
j_gene: TRBJ1-5
v_gene: TRBV7-2
len: 17
d_gene: .

CDR3nt: TGTGCCAGCAGTGAAACGGCGGGTTCGGTCAACGAGCAGTACTTC
CDR3aa: CASSETAGSVNEQYF
abundance: .
j_gene: TRBJ2-7
v_gene: TRBV2
len: 15
d_gene: .

CDR3nt: TGTGCCAGCAGTTTAACGACAGTAAGCAATCAGCCCCAGCATTTT
CDR3aa: CASSLTTVSNQPQHF
abundance: .
j_gene: TRBJ1-5
v_gene: TRBV12-3/TRBV12-4
len: 15
d_gene: .

CDR3nt: TGTGCCAGCAGTTACTCCCGGACCTACGAGCAGTACTTC
CDR3aa: CASSYSRTYEQYF
abundance: .
j_gene: TRBJ2-7
v_gene: TRBV7-6
len: 13
d_gene: .

CDR3nt: TGTGCCAGCGCGGACAGGGCTGGAAACACCATATATTTT
CDR3aa: CASADRAGNTIYF
abundance: .
j_gene: TRBJ1-3
v_gene: TRBV25-1
len: 13
d_gene: TRBD1

CDR3nt: TGCAGTGCCACGGACAGGGGGAGGCTGTTCAACGAGCAGTACTTC
CDR3aa: CSATDRGRLFNEQYF
abundance: .
j_gene: TRBJ2-7
v_gene: TRBV20-1
len: 15
d_gene: TRBD1

CDR3nt: TGCAGCGTTGAAGGGACAGATAACGAGCAGTACTTC
CDR3aa: CSVEGTDNEQYF
abundance: .
j_gene: TRBJ2-7
v_gene: TRBV29-1
len: 12
d_gene: .

CDR3nt: TGTGCCAGCACCCCATCCGGGGGCCGTTCCTACGAGCAGTACTTC
CDR3aa: CASTPSGGRSYEQYF
abundance: few
j_gene: TRBJ2-7
v_gene: TRBV7-9
len: 15
d_gene: .

CDR3nt: TGTGCCAGCAACTTCGTGGTAGCGGGGGAGACCCAGTACTTC
CDR3aa: CASNFVVAGETQYF
abundance: few
j_gene: TRBJ2-5
v_gene: TRBV5-5
len: 14
d_gene: TRBD2

CDR3nt: TGCAGCGTAGAGGACAGGGGTAATGAAGCTTTCTTT
CDR3aa: CSVEDRGNEAFF
abundance: .
j_gene: TRBJ1-1
v_gene: TRBV29-1
len: 12
d_gene: TRBD1

CDR3nt: TGTGCCAGTAGACATAGCGGGAGGGCCGGGGCCAACGTCCTGACTTTC
CDR3aa: CASRHSGRAGANVLTF
abundance: .
j_gene: TRBJ2-6
v_gene: TRBV19
len: 16
d_gene: TRBD2